Below, 23 T cell receptor beta chains from the same sample are listed, as sequenced in a study of monozygotic twins with cystic fibrosis. Data came from immunoSEQ multiplex PCR; TCRdb stores just in-frame clones and leaves some out. Of 30,000 to 35,000 clones listed, roughly 96% are singletons. Sequencing was done on a sample of blood. The receptor set was obtained from a girl between 2 and 10 years old with cystic fibrosis.

The genes are TRBV5-1 and TRBJ2-3; the D gene is possibly TRBD1 (5 bases). Trimming took 1 base from V and 5 from J, leaving 17 bases between them. The CDR3 runs to 16 residues. Germline V gene lookup returns CDR1 SGHRS and CDR2 YFSETQ. DNA of the CDR3: TGCGCCAGCAGCTTGTCCACGGCGGTAGGGGTAGATACGCAGTATTTT. Translated, it gives CASSLSTAVGVDTQYF.

This chain connects TRBV7-2 to TRBJ2-3; 12 bases are a match to TRBD2. There are 13 residues in the CDR3. CDR1 SGHTA and CDR2 FQGNSA come from the germline V gene. With 4 bases clipped from V and 9 bases from J, the junction kept 2 bases outside the gene matches. CDR3 DNA sequence: TGTGCCAGCAGCTCGACTAGCGGGGGAACGCAGTATTTT. Residues: CASSSTSGGTQYF.

The CDR3 is CASSQYPSGPGETQYF. Written as DNA, the CDR3 is TGCGCCAGCAGCCAATATCCTAGCGGACCCGGGGAGACCCAGTACTTC. The rearrangement joins TRBV4-1 to TRBJ2-5; the match to TRBD2 covers 7 bases. Germline lookup yields CDR1 MGHRA and CDR2 YSYEKL. Trimming removed 2 bases from V and 5 bases from J; junction bases left unmatched: 11. This CDR3 has 16 residues.

V usage is TRBV5-4 and J usage is TRBJ1-4, with 10 bases that match TRBD1. Germline values: CDR1 SGHNT, CDR2 YYREEE (reference sequence). J was trimmed by 6 bases and V by 3 bases; bases with no gene match: 8. The CDR3 is made up of 16 amino acids. DNA for the CDR3: TGTGCCAGCAGCTCTGGCCCGGGACAGGGGCATGAAAAACTGTTTTTT. Residues: CASSSGPGQGHEKLFF.

The chain employs TRBV4-1 and TRBJ1-4; 11 bases are a match to TRBD1. Germline CDR1 and CDR2: MGHRA and YSYEKL. This CDR3 is built from 17 residues. V gave up 0 bases and J gave up 7 bases; unmatched junction bases: 7. CDR3 sequence: CASSQDRSGTGGEKLFF. DNA of the CDR3: TGCGCCAGCAGCCAAGATCGCTCCGGGACAGGGGGTGAAAAACTGTTTTTT.

Here the CDR3 DNA reads TGCGCCAGCTCTAGGACGGGACAGATTAATGAGCAGTTCTTC. Residues: CASSRTGQINEQFF. J is TRBJ2-1 and V is TRBV5-1; the match to TRBD1 covers 7 bases. The junction had 11 bases not matched to a gene; V was cut back by 7 bases and J by 7 bases. This CDR3 region has 14 residues. CDR1 and CDR2 from the germline V gene are SGHRS and YFSETQ.

The rearrangement links TRBV28 to TRBJ2-7, with D unresolved. There are 11 residues in the CDR3. V lost 1 base, J lost 3 bases, and 1 base lay in between. Germline CDR1 reads MDHEN; CDR2 reads SYDVKM. CDR3: CASSLYYEQYF. In DNA form, the CDR3 reads TGTGCCAGCAGTTTATACTACGAGCAGTACTTC.

This chain connects TRBV6-5 to TRBJ2-3, with a possible D match to TRBD1 (5 bases). The V end lost 6 bases, the J end lost 2 bases, and 12 bases lay between the germline ends. Germline V CDR1 and CDR2: MNHEY, SVGAGI. The CDR3 has 14 amino acids. The CDR3 DNA is TGTGCCAGCAGAAGACAGTTAATCACAGATACGCAGTATTTT. It is translated as CASRRQLITDTQYF.

The chain uses TRBV5-4 and TRBJ1-1, with D maybe TRBD1 (5 bases). Trimming stripped 2 bases from V and 7 bases from J, with 18 bases between. Germline lookup yields CDR1 SGHNT and CDR2 YYREEE (reference sequence). This CDR3 comprises 15 residues. The CDR3 nucleotides are TGTGCCAGCAGCTTAACAGTCGGGGGGTTCATTGAAGCTTTCTTT. The encoded protein is CASSLTVGGFIEAFF.

This chain connects TRBV6-1 to TRBJ2-1; maybe TRBD2 (7 bases). The CDR3 is made up of 17 amino acids. V lost 4 bases to trimming and J lost 2 bases, with 18 bases between them. CDR1 is MNHNS and CDR2 is SASEGT in the germline V gene. This chain's CDR3 is CASSAPGVGGPYNEQFF. CDR3 in DNA: TGTGCCAGCAGTGCCCCGGGAGTCGGGGGGCCCTACAATGAGCAGTTCTTC.

The CDR3 DNA reads TGTGCCAGCAGCTTGGGTTATACTGGCTACGAGCAGTACTTC. It encodes CASSLGYTGYEQYF. This chain uses TRBV7-9 with TRBJ2-7, with no clear D. This CDR3 is 14 amino acids long. Per the germline V gene, CDR1 is SEHNR and CDR2 is FQNEAQ (reference sequence). The V end lost 3 bases, the J end lost 3 bases, and 12 bases lay between the germline ends.

V and J are TRBV28 and TRBJ2-7; 10 bases are shared with TRBD2. The germline gives CDR1 MDHEN, CDR2 SYDVKM. V gave up 4 bases and J gave up 5 bases; unmatched junction bases: 8. The CDR3 spans 15 residues. CDR3 protein: CASSSEASGSHEQYF. CDR3 nucleotides: TGTGCCAGCAGTTCGGAGGCTAGCGGGAGTCACGAGCAGTACTTC.

V usage is TRBV2 and J usage is TRBJ1-2; 9 nucleotides align to TRBD1. J lost 4 bases, V lost 3 bases, and 12 bases had no gene match. This CDR3 contains 17 residues. Germline lookup yields CDR1 SNHLY and CDR2 FYNNEI. The CDR3 sequence is CASSDGTGRLLGYGYTF. CDR3 DNA sequence: TGTGCCAGCAGTGACGGGACAGGGAGGCTATTGGGCTATGGCTACACCTTC.

This chain links TRBV28 with TRBJ1-1; D perhaps matches TRBD1 (5 bases). V was trimmed by 7 bases and J by 6 bases, leaving 27 bases between them. Germline assignment: CDR1 MDHEN and CDR2 SYDVKM. CDR3 length equals 17 residues. The CDR3 DNA reads TGTGCCAGCACCCCTCCCCCCCGGTTTCGGGGCGGTGCTGAAGCTTTCTTT. It encodes CASTPPPRFRGGAEAFF. Full variable domain (rest looked up from reference TRBV28 and TRBJ1-1): DVKVTQSSRYLVKRTGEKVFLECVQDMDHENMFWYRQDPGLGLRLIYFSYDVKMKEKGDIPEGYSVSREKKERFSLILESASTNQTSMYLCASTPPPRFRGGAEAFFGQGTRLTVV.

The chain joins TRBV4-1 to TRBJ2-7, with D perhaps TRBD1 or TRBD2 (5 bases each). The germline gives CDR1 MGHRA, CDR2 YSYEKL. CDR3 length equals 15 residues. With 0 bases removed from V and 0 bases from J, the gap between germline ends came to 9 bases. The CDR3 is CASSQEGTSSYEQYF. The DNA of the CDR3 is TGCGCCAGCAGCCAAGAGGGGACCAGCTCCTACGAGCAGTACTTC.

V usage is TRBV30 and J usage is TRBJ2-5, with 13 bases that match TRBD2. The V segment lost 0 bases and the J segment 5 bases; nucleotides outside the gene matches: 12. CDR1 and CDR2 (germline): GTSNPN, SVGIG (reference sequence). This CDR3 has 18 amino acids. The CDR3 region is CAWSVLRTSGRRWETQYF. The CDR3 nucleotides read TGTGCCTGGAGTGTACTTAGGACTAGCGGGAGAAGGTGGGAGACCCAGTACTTC. The full variable domain, with the rest looked up from reference TRBV30 and TRBJ2-5, is SQTIHQWPATLVQPVGSPLSLECTVEGTSNPNLYWYRQAAGRGLQLLFYSVGIGQISSEVPQNLSASRPQDRQFILSSKKLLLSDSGFYLCAWSVLRTSGRRWETQYFGPGTRLLVL.

This chain connects TRBV5-4 to TRBJ1-1; D remains ambiguous. The CDR3 extends over 14 amino acids. V was shortened by 2 bases and J by 0 bases, with 8 bases between the two germline ends. Germline V gene data show CDR1 as SGHNT and CDR2 as YYREEE (reference sequence). The CDR3: CASSLRRMNTEAFF. The CDR3 nucleotides read TGTGCCAGCAGCTTACGACGGATGAACACTGAAGCTTTCTTT.

The genes are TRBV6-5 and TRBJ1-3; weak D call: TRBD1 (5 bases). The CDR3 runs 15 residues. The V gene lost 7 bases and the J gene lost 0 bases, with 13 bases spanning the gap. CDR1 and CDR2 (germline): MNHEY, SVGAGI. For the CDR3, the DNA is TGTGCCAGCAAAGACAGTTTCTACTCTGGAAACACCATATATTTT. This gives the protein CASKDSFYSGNTIYF.

This rearrangement joins TRBV28 to TRBJ1-2, with 8 bases identical to TRBD1. CDR1 is MDHEN, CDR2 SYDVKM, per germline. V was pared by 6 bases and J by 9 bases, with 6 bases of the junction left unmatched. The CDR3 consists of 12 residues. DNA of the CDR3: TGTGCCAGCAGCACAGGGGGAGGGAGCTACACCTTC. Translating gives CASSTGGGSYTF.

This clone is labeled as medium-sized (0.01 to 0.1%). This chain connects TRBV2 to TRBJ2-7; D unclear. CDR3 length equals 13 residues. Trimming took 2 bases from V and 1 from J, leaving 6 bases between them. The germline CDR1 and CDR2 sequences are SNHLY and FYNNEI. The CDR3: CASSERVSYEQYF. In DNA form, the CDR3 reads TGTGCCAGCAGTGAAAGGGTTTCCTACGAGCAGTACTTC.

This clone was counted a single time. The J gene is TRBJ1-2, the V gene TRBV4-2; no clear D. The CDR3 totals 15 residues. Germline V gene data show CDR1 as LGHNA and CDR2 as YNFKEQ. V lost 0 bases and J lost 5, with 13 bases in between. CDR3 sequence reads: CASSQEAGQNYGYTF. As DNA, the CDR3 is TGTGCCAGCAGCCAAGAGGCAGGCCAGAATTATGGCTACACCTTC.

This rearrangement joins TRBV19 to TRBJ1-5, with D unresolved. Trimming pared 3 bases from V and 0 bases from J, leaving 15 bases between. The germline CDR1 and CDR2 sequences are LNHDA and SQIVND (reference sequence). The CDR3 contains 17 residues. CDR3 nucleotide sequence: TGTGCCAGTAGTATTAGATCCCAACTATATAGCAATCAGCCCCAGCATTTT. This encodes CASSIRSQLYSNQPQHF.

This chain links TRBV30 with TRBJ1-2, with 8 bases fitting TRBD1. The V gene end was trimmed by 4 bases and the J gene end by 4 bases; junction bases not matched to a gene: 5. The CDR3 is 13 amino acids. Looked up from germline, CDR1 is GTSNPN and CDR2 is SVGIG (reference sequence). CDR3 DNA sequence: TGTGCCTGGAAAGGACAGGGACCCTATGGCTACACCTTC. Its translation is CAWKGQGPYGYTF.